Following are 32 T cell receptor beta chains from one sample sequenced in a study of T-cell memory formation after mild COVID-19. Each CDR3 protein is one row after TCRdb ran MiXCR on the 5' RACE reads. The data show about 190,000 distinct CDR3 sequences, roughly 18% seen once. The material sequenced was PBMCs or a T cell subset sorted from them (not recorded which). The receptors were gathered from an adult woman who had mild COVID-19 (a few samples of this study predate the infection). Cell type and time point are not known.

This clonotype was picked up a small number of times. The V gene is TRBV7-6, the J gene TRBJ2-7; 9 bases fit TRBD1. The CDR3 extends over 15 amino acids. The junction had 7 bases not matched to a gene; V was cut back by 5 bases and J by 2 bases. Germline V gives CDR1 SGHVS, CDR2 FNYEAQ. The chain's CDR3 is CASSPGTGRAYEQYF. The CDR3 DNA reads as TGTGCCAGCAGCCCCGGGACAGGGCGAGCCTACGAGCAGTACTTC.

The chain joins TRBV27 to TRBJ2-7; perhaps D is TRBD1 or TRBD2 (6 bases each). Germline CDR1 reads MNHEY; CDR2 reads SMNVEV (reference sequence). Trimming removed 4 bases at V and 3 bases at J, with 13 bases between. The CDR3 contains 14 residues. The CDR3 DNA follows: TGTGCCAGCAGTTCGAGAGGGGGGTACTACGAGCAGTACTTC. It yields the protein CASSSRGGYYEQYF.

This sequence joins TRBV7-9 and TRBJ1-1; 9 positions agree with TRBD1. Germline V gene sequence: CDR1 SEHNR, CDR2 FQNEAQ (reference sequence). V shed 3 bases, J shed 9 bases, and the junction held 5 bases outside the gene matches. The CDR3 sequence is 13 residues long. CDR3 sequence: CASSFLDRGQAFF. The CDR3 DNA follows: TGTGCCAGCAGCTTTTTGGACAGGGGCCAAGCTTTCTTT.

This clonotype came up a few times. This chain connects TRBV20-1 to TRBJ2-7, with 8 nucleotides matching TRBD2. V dropped 0 bases and J dropped 7; count of bases not matched to a gene: 14. CDR3 length: 16 residues. From germline, CDR1 is DFQATT and CDR2 SNEGSKA (reference sequence). The CDR3, as DNA: TGCAGTGCTAGAGACATGAAGCGGGAGCCCATAGAAGAGCAGTACTTC. Amino acids: CSARDMKREPIEEQYF.

In its sample, this clonotype was seen a few times. The chain uses TRBV7-9 and TRBJ2-1, with 9 bases lining up with TRBD2. Trimming took 5 bases from V and 9 from J; bases not matched to a gene: 11. The CDR3 length is 15 residues. Germline CDR1 and CDR2: SEHNR and FQNEAQ (reference sequence). CDR3 nucleotides: TGTGCCAGCAGCAGCGGGGGGCCAAGGGCCGGTGAGCAGTTCTTC. It is translated as CASSSGGPRAGEQFF.

This clonotype was counted only a few times. The gene calls are TRBV7-2 and TRBJ2-3, with D hard to call. The germline CDR1 and CDR2 sequences are SGHTA and FQGNSA. Trimming cost V 4 bases and J 9 bases, with 11 bases left between them. The CDR3 has 12 amino acids. The CDR3: CASSSLFHTQYF. The CDR3 nucleotides are TGTGCCAGCAGCTCACTTTTCCACACGCAGTATTTT.

The rearrangement links TRBV12-3 or TRBV12-4 to TRBJ2-1, with no clear D. The CDR3 consists of 15 residues. V was clipped by 6 bases and J by 0 bases, with 12 bases between them. The CDR3 protein is CASSPGSGSYNEQFF. The CDR3 region has the DNA TGTGCCAGCAGCCCCGGGTCAGGCTCCTACAATGAGCAGTTCTTC.

This CDR3 is CASSGQGAGEQYF. For the CDR3, the DNA is TGTGCCAGCAGCGGACAGGGGGCTGGGGAGCAGTACTTC. The rearrangement joins TRBV2 to TRBJ2-7; TRBD1 matches 11 bases. CDR3 length: 13 amino acids. Germline trimming cut 6 bases from V and 7 bases from J; bases unmatched to any gene: 5. Germline V gives CDR1 SNHLY, CDR2 FYNNEI. The variable domain in full, with the rest retrieved from reference TRBV2 and TRBJ2-7, is EPEVTQTPSHQVTQMGQEVILRCVPISNHLYFYWYRQILGQKVEFLVSFYNNEISEKSEIFDDQFSVERPDGSNFTLKIRSTKLEDSAMYFCASSGQGAGEQYFGPGTRLTVT.

There are a few counts of this clonotype. V usage is TRBV5-1 and J usage is TRBJ2-2, with 10 bases aligning to TRBD2. V shed 2 bases, J shed 5 bases, and the junction held 12 bases outside the gene matches. Germline V gives CDR1 SGHRS, CDR2 YFSETQ. The length of the CDR3 is 18 residues. CDR3 DNA: TGCGCCAGCAGCTTTCGCACTAGCGGGGACGCGGGGACCGGGGAGCTGTTTTTT. It encodes CASSFRTSGDAGTGELFF.

The J gene is TRBJ2-7, the V gene TRBV12-3 or TRBV12-4; TRBD2 aligns across 11 bases. V dropped 5 bases and J dropped 3; count of bases not matched to a gene: 9. The CDR3 consists of 16 residues. This chain's CDR3 is CASSPYSSGGIYEQYF. The CDR3 DNA sequence: TGTGCCAGCAGTCCTTACTCTAGCGGGGGGATCTACGAGCAGTACTTC.

In its sample, this clonotype was seen a few times. The chain uses TRBV6-1 and TRBJ1-1; weak D call: TRBD1 (6 bases). Germline CDR1 and CDR2: MNHNS and SASEGT. V was clipped by 4 bases and J by 4 bases, with 13 bases between them. The CDR3 has 14 amino acids. In DNA, the CDR3 is TGTGCCAGCAGTGGACAGGTCCTGGGCACTGAAGCTTTCTTT. Translation gives CASSGQVLGTEAFF.

This clonotype has only a few counts. The rearrangement joins TRBV7-6 to TRBJ1-5; tentatively, D is TRBD1 (5 bases). Trimming cost V 3 bases and J 6 bases, with 12 bases left between them. Germline-derived CDR1 and CDR2 are SGHVS and FNYEAQ. There are 14 residues in the CDR3. The CDR3 protein is CASSFSGSSQPQHF. The CDR3 nucleotides are TGTGCCAGCAGCTTTTCAGGGTCGAGTCAGCCCCAGCATTTT.

This clonotype was picked up a small number of times. The V gene is TRBV6-6, the J gene TRBJ2-7, with D unresolved. Germline loops: CDR1 MNHNY, CDR2 SVGAGI (reference sequence). The CDR3 totals 11 residues. The ends were cut back, 6 bases at V and 7 bases at J, with 10 bases in the middle. The CDR3 protein is CASRRLGEQYF. The CDR3 DNA follows: TGTGCCAGCAGAAGACTGGGGGAGCAGTACTTC.

V and J are TRBV10-3 and TRBJ1-2; D call uncertain. The CDR3 runs to 12 residues. Germline loops: CDR1 ENHRY, CDR2 SYGVKD. V lost 7 bases and J lost 6, with 12 bases in between. The CDR3 protein is CAINHHVDGYTF. CDR3 coding DNA: TGTGCCATCAACCACCATGTTGATGGCTACACCTTC.

This clonotype showed up many times. The V gene is TRBV12-3 or TRBV12-4, the J gene TRBJ2-2; 10 bases are a match to TRBD2. J gave up 6 bases and V 7 bases, and 5 bases lay outside the gene matches. The CDR3 totals 14 residues. CDR3 nucleotide sequence: TGTGCCAGCATTGGGAGCGGGAGGGCCGGGGAGCTGTTTTTT. It codes for CASIGSGRAGELFF.

This chain links TRBV12-3 or TRBV12-4 with TRBJ2-7; D is perhaps TRBD1 or TRBD2 (5 bases each). V lost 8 bases and J 3 bases, leaving 17 bases between the germline ends. The CDR3 loop spans 14 amino acids. The CDR3 is CASAYLGTLYEQYF. The CDR3 bases are TGTGCCAGCGCCTACCTAGGGACCCTCTACGAGCAGTACTTC.

This clonotype was observed a few times. J is TRBJ2-2 and V is TRBV2; 10 bases align to TRBD1. The length of the CDR3 is 15 residues. The V segment lost 2 bases and the J segment 6 bases; nucleotides outside the gene matches: 3. Germline-derived CDR1 and CDR2 are SNHLY and FYNNEI. The CDR3 spells CASSELGQGAGELFF. The DNA of the CDR3 is TGTGCCAGCAGTGAACTAGGACAGGGGGCCGGGGAGCTGTTTTTT. The full variable domain, completed using reference TRBV2 and TRBJ2-2, is EPEVTQTPSHQVTQMGQEVILRCVPISNHLYFYWYRQILGQKVEFLVSFYNNEISEKSEIFDDQFSVERPDGSNFTLKIRSTKLEDSAMYFCASSELGQGAGELFFGEGSRLTVL.

This clonotype was detected only a few times. The V and J genes are TRBV6-2 or TRBV6-3 and TRBJ2-1; 7 nucleotides align to TRBD2. CDR1 and CDR2 (germline): MNHEY, SVGEGT. V shed 6 bases and J 9 bases; nucleotides not matched to a gene: 11. The CDR3 is 14 amino acids. CDR3 amino acids: CASSWTSELSEQFF. DNA of the CDR3: TGTGCCAGCAGCTGGACTAGTGAACTTAGTGAGCAGTTCTTC.

This clonotype was picked up a small number of times. V usage is TRBV4-3 and J usage is TRBJ1-2, with TRBD1 identical over 8 bases. The ends lost 1 base at V and 4 bases at J; junction bases unmatched: 5. The germline CDR1 and CDR2 sequences are LGHNA and YSLEER. CDR3 length: 15 residues. CDR3 nucleotide sequence: TGCGCCAGCAGCCAAGGGGACAGGCCCCTCTATGGCTACACCTTC. Translating gives CASSQGDRPLYGYTF.

V is TRBV5-1 and J is TRBJ2-1, with 12 bases aligning to TRBD2. J gave up 7 bases and V 6 bases, and 5 bases lay outside the gene matches. The CDR3 extends over 14 amino acids. Germline assignment: CDR1 SGHRS and CDR2 YFSETQ. The CDR3 reads CASTPGLAGNEQFF. The CDR3 DNA reads as TGCGCCAGCACCCCCGGACTAGCGGGGAATGAGCAGTTCTTC.

This chain connects TRBV29-1 to TRBJ2-2; TRBD2 matches at 10 bases. CDR3 length: 14 residues. Germline V gives CDR1 SQVTM, CDR2 ANQGSEA. Trimming at V came to 6 bases and at J to 4 bases, leaving 5 bases not matched to a gene. The CDR3 sequence: CSVGTSDSTGELFF. DNA for the CDR3: TGCAGCGTGGGGACTAGCGACAGCACCGGGGAGCTGTTTTTT.

The table lists this clonotype with many counts. The chain links TRBV5-1 to TRBJ1-5; 8 nucleotides line up with TRBD1. Germline loops: CDR1 SGHRS, CDR2 YFSETQ. V lost 4 bases to trimming and J lost 5 bases; unmatched junction nucleotides: 8. The CDR3 contains 15 residues. DNA of the CDR3: TGCGCCAGCAGCCTGATCGGGACAGGAGATCAGCCCCAGCATTTT. Translated, it gives CASSLIGTGDQPQHF.

This clonotype was detected ten times or more. The chain uses TRBV12-3 or TRBV12-4 and TRBJ2-4; D gene unclear. The V and J ends lost 5 bases and 8 bases respectively, with 16 bases between them. This CDR3 is built from 14 residues. The CDR3 coding sequence is TGTGCCAGCAGTAGCCGATCTGCTGGGGACATTCAGTACTTC. Its protein is CASSSRSAGDIQYF.

The genes are TRBV5-1 and TRBJ1-1, with a tentative D call TRBD1 (6 bases). Germline V gene data show CDR1 as SGHRS and CDR2 as YFSETQ. The V end lost 0 bases, the J end lost 9 bases, and 15 bases lay between the germline ends. The CDR3 has 14 amino acids. This chain's CDR3 is CASSLVQGRQKAFF. Here the CDR3 DNA reads TGCGCCAGCAGCTTGGTACAGGGACGACAAAAAGCTTTCTTT.

This clonotype has a handful of counts. The rearrangement links TRBV9 to TRBJ1-4, with 8 bases aligning to TRBD1. The V gene end was trimmed by 2 bases and the J gene end by 8 bases; junction bases not matched to a gene: 5. The CDR3 loop spans 14 amino acids. Germline CDR1 SGDLS, CDR2 YYNGEE. The CDR3 nucleotides are TGTGCCAGCAGCGTCACAGGGGGGAACGAAAAACTGTTTTTT. Its translation: CASSVTGGNEKLFF.

This clonotype was counted between two and nine times. This chain links TRBV5-1 with TRBJ2-2; D is perhaps TRBD2 (5 bases). Trimming took off 1 base at V and 3 bases at J, with 10 bases between the two ends. Germline-derived CDR1 and CDR2 are SGHRS and YFSETQ. The CDR3 sequence is 15 residues long. In DNA form, the CDR3 reads TGCGCCAGCAGCTTGAGAGGGTATGACACCGGGGAGCTGTTTTTT. Translated: CASSLRGYDTGELFF.

CDR3 DNA: TGTGCCAGTAGTATACAGGGGGGAAGGGAGACCCAGTACTTC. It encodes CASSIQGGRETQYF. The chain couples TRBV19 to TRBJ2-5, with a weak D call TRBD1 (7 bases). Germline loops: CDR1 LNHDA, CDR2 SQIVND (reference sequence). The CDR3 sequence is 14 residues long. V was clipped by 2 bases and J by 5 bases, with 12 bases between them.

The chain couples TRBV24-1 to TRBJ1-6; D remains unclear. Trimming cost V 6 bases and J 10 bases, with 6 bases left between them. The CDR3 consists of 11 residues. CDR1 and CDR2 (germline): KGHDR, SFDVKD. CDR3 amino acids: CATSSISPLHF. The CDR3 DNA follows: TGTGCCACCAGTTCGATCTCACCCCTCCACTTT.

The rearrangement uses TRBV9 and TRBJ2-7; D perhaps matches TRBD1 (5 bases). Germline-derived CDR1 and CDR2 are SGDLS and YYNGEE. This CDR3 is 13 amino acids long. Trimming took 0 bases from V and 3 from J, leaving 7 bases between them. CDR3 in amino acids: CASSVEGNYEQYF. CDR3 DNA sequence: TGTGCCAGCAGCGTAGAGGGGAACTACGAGCAGTACTTC.

This chain joins TRBV6-2 or TRBV6-3 and TRBJ1-5; D unclear. The CDR3 runs to 16 residues. Germline CDR1 reads MNHEY; CDR2 reads SVGEGT. Trimming removed 8 bases from V and 5 bases from J, with 22 bases in between. CDR3 in amino acids: CASCRHRPAGDQPQHF. The CDR3 DNA sequence: TGTGCCAGCTGTCGCCACCGCCCGGCGGGCGATCAGCCCCAGCATTTT.

The J gene is TRBJ2-7, the V gene TRBV11-3; D may match TRBD1 or TRBD2 (5 bases each). CDR1 SGHNT and CDR2 YENEEA come from the germline V gene. V shed 2 bases and J shed 2 bases, with 10 bases lying between them. This CDR3 comprises 14 residues. CDR3 region: CASSLTGTPYEQYF. As DNA, the CDR3 is TGTGCCAGCAGCTTAACCGGGACCCCCTACGAGCAGTACTTC.

A few counts support this clonotype. This chain joins TRBV24-1 and TRBJ1-2; a weak D match, TRBD1 (5 bases). CDR3 size: 15 residues. Germline assignment: CDR1 KGHDR and CDR2 SFDVKD. Between the trimmed V and J ends, which lost 5 bases and 0 bases, there was a span of 12 bases. CDR3 sequence (DNA): TGTGCCACCAGTGGCCGCGGGGGGGCTAACTATGGCTACACCTTC. It codes for CATSGRGGANYGYTF.